This T cell receptor beta chain was documented in a study of regulatory T cells in long-lasting Graves disease (dated by TCRdb to about 2021). For the wider study: To count as having persistent Graves' disease, a patient had to have received antithyroid drug treatment for over 5 years with TSH receptor autoantibodies remaining persistently positive. Persistent Graves' disease patients in the clinical cohort had taken antithyroid drugs for roughly ten years on average. TCR sequencing covered 13 persistent and roughly 20 newly diagnosed Graves' disease patients, 33 samples in total. Peripheral blood TCR sequencing and RNA sequencing compared persistent Graves' disease patients with newly diagnosed Graves' disease patients. The study was registered as a clinical trial and conducted in China. Study-level results and caveats: The authors noted that the small sample size was a limitation that may lower accuracy. Compared with newly diagnosed patients, persistent Graves' disease patients had lower TCR Shannon entropy and fewer highly expanded clones, which suggests clonal expansion. Sequencing and analysis were limited to the TCR beta chain. The study examined only peripheral blood because the primary lesion, thyroid tissue, could not be accessed. A larger number of public clonotypes was shared among persistent patients (about 2,700) than among newly diagnosed patients (around 970). Persistent disease showed preferential use of TRBV28, TRBJ1-2 and TRBJ2-5, whereas newly diagnosed disease favored TRBV20-1 and TRBJ2-1.

The sample's time point label is to be understood as: persistent/refractory GD, antithyroid drugs over 5 years with positive TRAb. RNA was extracted from PBMCs in TRIzol for both TCR sequencing and RNA sequencing. The diagnosis of Graves' disease followed American Thyroid Association guidelines. Patients for the study were recruited at an endocrinology department in Xi'an, China. Each patient gave around 9.2 milliliters of peripheral blood, collected in an EDTA anticoagulant tube. Ficoll Paque Plus density gradient separation was used to isolate PBMCs, and no additional T cell sorting was done. An Agilent 2100 Bioanalyzer and agarose gel were used to assess RNA quality, and a NanoDrop 2000 was used to measure RNA concentration. A note on this clonotype: The antigen it recognizes is unknown. No much larger clone is present one base from it, and per-base qualities are unavailable.

Based on the germline V gene (reference sequence), the CDR1 and CDR2 sequences are LNHDA and SQIVND. The CDR3, cysteine through phenylalanine, is 14 amino acids long. The retained sequence is limited to the CDR3, 42 bases, with the frame set at the first base. Trimming costs V 4 bases and J 4 bases, and their ends lie 13 bases apart. Preparation of the library involved multiplex PCR. The instrument was an Illumina HiSeq 4000. CDR3 regions were amplified by Arm-PCR with iRepertoire HTBI primers to construct TCR beta libraries. PCR products were gel purified before sequencing. As for how the authors treated the data: A total of 62 TRBV and some 13 TRBJ segments were identified across samples and were used for gene usage analysis of CDR3 amino acid clonotypes. COPE and FqMerger were used to merge filtered high-quality paired reads into contigs. BLAST was used to align contigs to IMGT TRBV, TRBD and TRBJ reference genes, and CDR3 was defined according to IMGT. Highly expanded clones were defined as clonotypes with a frequency above 0.1%. Shannon entropy served as the measure of repertoire diversity, while the Gini coefficient captured V-J evenness. A clonotype found in more than one individual was treated as public. TCRdb reprocessed the public reads (quality trimming at Q25 with fastp, clone calling with MiXCR) and kept in-frame beta chains. Each entry is one CDR3 protein sequence, shown with its most common DNA and genes. The V and J calls here are based on TCRdb, not the publication. Counted in this sample were around 450,000 distinct CDR3 sequences; 20% to 25% of them appeared once. The leading ten clones occupy roughly 7.7% of the sample.

The sequence was collected from a female donor with Graves disease. Rearrangement joined TRBV19 to TRBJ1-2; TRBD1 is a possible D gene, resting on 6 matching bases. The sequencing used peripheral blood mononuclear cells (PBMCs), collected when the disease was refractory, from a patient treated with antithyroid drugs. The bases are TGTGCCAGTAGTACCCACAGGGATGGCTATGGCTACACCTTC. The resulting protein is CASSTHRDGYGYTF.